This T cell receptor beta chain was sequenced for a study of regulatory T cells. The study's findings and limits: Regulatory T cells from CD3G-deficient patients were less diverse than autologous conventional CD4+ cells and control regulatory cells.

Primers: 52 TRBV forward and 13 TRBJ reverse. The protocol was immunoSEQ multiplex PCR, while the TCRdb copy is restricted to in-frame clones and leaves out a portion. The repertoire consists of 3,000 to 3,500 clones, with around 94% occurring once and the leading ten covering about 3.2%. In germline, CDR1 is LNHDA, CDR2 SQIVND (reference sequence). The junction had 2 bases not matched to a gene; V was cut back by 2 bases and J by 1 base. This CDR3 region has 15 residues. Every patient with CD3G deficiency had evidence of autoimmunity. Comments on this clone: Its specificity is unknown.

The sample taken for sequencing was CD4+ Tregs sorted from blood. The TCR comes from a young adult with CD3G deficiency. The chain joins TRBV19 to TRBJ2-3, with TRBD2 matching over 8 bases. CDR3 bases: TGTGCCAGTAGTATAAGCGGGGGAGGCACAGATACGCAGTATTTT. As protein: CASSISGGGTDTQYF.